These 30 T cell receptor beta chains originate from one sample sequenced in a study of blood T cell repertoires in COVID-19. The repertoire was sequenced with immunoSEQ multiplex PCR; TCRdb's copy has only in-frame clones and lacks some. The sample contains about 100,000 clones, 91% of which appear only once. The sample consisted of peripheral blood. Receptors originate from a man between 60 and 70 years old with acute or convalescent COVID-19.

V gene TRBV3-1 (or the pseudogene TRBV3-2) combines with J gene TRBJ2-1, with a weak D call TRBD2 (5 bases). Trimming removed 5 bases from V and 6 bases from J, with 17 bases in between. From germline, CDR1 is LGHDT and CDR2 YNNKEL (reference sequence). This CDR3 is 15 amino acids long. This CDR3 is CASSNGVSLFNEQFF. The CDR3 DNA reads as TGTGCCAGCAGCAACGGGGTCTCGCTATTCAATGAGCAGTTCTTC.

The V and J genes are TRBV7-3 and TRBJ2-3; 8 bases align to TRBD1. Germline CDR1 is SGHTA and CDR2 is FQGTGA. Trimming took 4 bases from V and 1 from J; bases not matched to a gene: 7. The CDR3 has 16 residues. The CDR3 loop reads CASSSPGQEGTDTQYF. The CDR3, as DNA: TGTGCCAGCAGCTCCCCGGGACAGGAGGGCACAGATACGCAGTATTTT.

The chain links TRBV5-1 to TRBJ1-2; TRBD1 might be the D (5 bases). Germline values: CDR1 SGHRS, CDR2 YFSETQ. Trimming took off 1 base at V and 2 bases at J, with 12 bases between the two ends. The CDR3 has 15 amino acids. This chain's CDR3 is CASSLNPGLNYGYTF. CDR3 DNA sequence: TGCGCCAGCAGCTTGAACCCAGGGTTAAACTATGGCTACACCTTC.

The chain couples TRBV27 to TRBJ1-3; tentatively, D is TRBD1 (6 bases). Trimming pared 6 bases from V and 5 bases from J, leaving 17 bases between. The CDR3 is 15 amino acids. The germline CDR1 and CDR2 sequences are MNHEY and SMNVEV (reference sequence). The CDR3 is CASSSTGTGRNTIYF. CDR3 in DNA: TGTGCCAGCAGCTCAACAGGGACCGGCCGAAACACCATATATTTT.

The chain combines TRBV18 with TRBJ2-1, with 9 bases lining up with TRBD1. Trimming at V came to 6 bases and at J to 5 bases, leaving 5 bases not matched to a gene. Germline lookup yields CDR1 KGHSH and CDR2 LQKENI. This CDR3 has 14 amino acids. The CDR3 nucleotides are TGTGCCAGCTCCTGGACAGGGGAAGACAATGAGCAGTTCTTC. Encoded protein: CASSWTGEDNEQFF.

The V call is TRBV19, the J call TRBJ1-6; D is undetermined. Trimming left V 4 bases short and J 9 bases short, with 22 bases between. The CDR3 is made up of 17 amino acids. The germline gives CDR1 LNHDA, CDR2 SQIVND (reference sequence). In DNA, the CDR3 is TGTGCCAGTAGTACTACCGGACGGGCCGGGGTAGGTTCACCCCTCCACTTT. It specifies CASSTTGRAGVGSPLHF.

This clone occurred a few times. V and J are TRBV3-1 (or the pseudogene TRBV3-2) and TRBJ2-5; 9 bases map to TRBD2. From germline, CDR1 is LGHDT and CDR2 YNNKEL (reference sequence). The length of the CDR3 is 15 residues. The ends lost 4 bases at V and 5 bases at J; junction bases unmatched: 8. Here the CDR3 reads CASSPVRSGRETQYF. CDR3 nucleotides: TGTGCCAGCAGCCCCGTAAGAAGCGGGAGGGAGACCCAGTACTTC.

The rearrangement joins TRBV11-3 to TRBJ2-1; maybe TRBD1 (5 bases). Trimming left V 1 base short and J 1 base short, with 5 bases between. The CDR3 length is 14 residues. The germline V gene has CDR1 SGHNT and CDR2 YENEEA. This chain's CDR3 is CASSLGQSYNEQFF. The CDR3 bases are TGTGCCAGCAGCTTAGGACAGTCCTACAATGAGCAGTTCTTC.

The chain links TRBV6-1 to TRBJ2-1, with D tentatively TRBD1 (5 bases). In germline, CDR1 is MNHNS, CDR2 SASEGT. The CDR3 is made up of 20 amino acids. Trimming shortened V by 1 base and J by 8 bases, and 30 bases separated the two germline ends. The CDR3, as DNA: TGTGCCAGCAGTGAAGGACGGGTTTATCCGACAGAATCCGTTCGGGATGAGCAGTTCTTC. As protein: CASSEGRVYPTESVRDEQFF.

As regards this clone: The junction does not match germline at one end; this may be a read error. The V and J genes are TRBV30 and TRBJ2-5; a possible D gene is TRBD1 (6 bases). Germline values: CDR1 GTSNPN, CDR2 SVGIG (reference sequence). CDR3 length: 13 residues. The chain's CDR3 is CARRLTGQETQYF. The CDR3 bases are TGTGCCCGGAGACTGACAGGTCAAGAGACCCAGTACTTC.

CDR3 DNA sequence: TGTGCCAGCAGCATACCCGAGGGGAGGACGCAGTATTTT. Translation gives CASSIPEGRTQYF. The genes are TRBV5-4 and TRBJ2-3; D is possibly TRBD2 (6 bases). Trimming removed 4 bases from V and 9 bases from J, with 15 bases in between. Germline CDR1 is SGHNT and CDR2 is YYREEE (reference sequence). The CDR3 loop spans 13 amino acids. Combining the CDR3 with reference TRBV5-4 and TRBJ2-3 gives the whole variable domain ETGVTQSPTHLIKTRGQQVTLRCSSQSGHNTVSWYQQALGQGPQFIFQYYREEENGRGNFPPRFSGLQFPNYSSELNVNALELDDSALYLCASSIPEGRTQYFGPGTRLTVL.

This chain links TRBV3-1 (or the pseudogene TRBV3-2) with TRBJ1-2, with TRBD1 matching 7 bases. The CDR3 runs to 14 residues. CDR1 is LGHDT and CDR2 is YNNKEL in the germline V gene (reference sequence). J was trimmed by 13 bases and V by 1 base; bases with no gene match: 12. CDR3 nucleotide sequence: TGTGCCAGCAGCCAAGGTGCGGTAGACAGGGCCCTCACCTTC. Translated, it gives CASSQGAVDRALTF.

The V gene is TRBV5-8, the J gene TRBJ2-7; D perhaps matches TRBD1 (6 bases). Germline lookup yields CDR1 SGHTS and CDR2 YDEGEE. The CDR3 is 15 residues long. V shed 6 bases and J shed 6 bases, with 22 bases lying between them. The CDR3 loop is CASNQGRSRSGEQYF. CDR3 DNA sequence: TGTGCCAGCAATCAGGGGAGATCGCGGAGCGGCGAGCAGTACTTC.

V usage is TRBV6-6 and J usage is TRBJ2-1, with 7 nucleotides matching TRBD2. Germline loops: CDR1 MNHNY, CDR2 SVGAGI (reference sequence). The CDR3 is made up of 15 amino acids. With V trimmed by 2 bases and J by 2 bases, 3 bases remained unmatched. CDR3 amino acids: CASSYPLAAYNEQFF. The CDR3 coding sequence is TGTGCCAGCAGTTACCCCCTAGCGGCCTACAATGAGCAGTTCTTC.

V and J are TRBV6-2 or TRBV6-3 and TRBJ2-1; 8 bases align to TRBD2. The CDR3 has 13 amino acids. J was trimmed by 10 bases and V by 0 bases; bases with no gene match: 2. Germline assignment: CDR1 MNHEY and CDR2 SVGEGT. The CDR3 DNA reads TGTGCCAGCAGTTACTCAATAGCGGGAGAGCAGTTCTTC. It encodes CASSYSIAGEQFF.

The chain carries TRBV5-1 and TRBJ1-2; D might be TRBD1 (6 bases). Trimming cost V 0 bases and J 3 bases, with 9 bases left between them. This CDR3 region has 14 residues. Germline lookup yields CDR1 SGHRS and CDR2 YFSETQ. The CDR3 sequence is CASSLGTAYYGYTF. In nucleotides, the CDR3 is TGCGCCAGCAGCTTGGGGACAGCTTACTATGGCTACACCTTC. Drawing the rest from reference TRBV5-1 and TRBJ1-2, the complete variable domain is KAGVTQTPRYLIKTRGQQVTLSCSPISGHRSVSWYQQTPGQGLQFLFEYFSETQRNKGNFPGRFSGRQFSNSRSEMNVSTLELGDSALYLCASSLGTAYYGYTFGSGTRLTVV.

V gene TRBV2 combines with J gene TRBJ2-3; 7 bases fit TRBD1. The germline CDR1 and CDR2 sequences are SNHLY and FYNNEI. The CDR3 contains 15 residues. With 8 bases clipped from V and 4 bases from J, the junction kept 12 bases outside the gene matches. This CDR3 reads CASRSTGVGADTQYF. Here the CDR3 DNA reads TGTGCCAGCCGTAGTACAGGGGTTGGGGCAGATACGCAGTATTTT.

The rearrangement uses TRBV28 and TRBJ1-2; 9 nucleotides line up with TRBD1. The CDR3 has 15 residues. The V gene end was trimmed by 4 bases and the J gene end by 1 base; junction bases not matched to a gene: 4. CDR1 and CDR2 (germline): MDHEN, SYDVKM. The CDR3 region is CASSSTTGGNYGYTF. CDR3 in DNA: TGTGCCAGCAGTTCAACGACAGGGGGTAACTATGGCTACACCTTC.

The rearrangement uses TRBV2 and TRBJ1-1; D gene ambiguous. Germline CDR1 is SNHLY and CDR2 is FYNNEI. Trimming shortened V by 7 bases and J by 0 bases, and 15 bases separated the two germline ends. The CDR3 consists of 15 residues. The CDR3: CASKGGRDMNTEAFF. The CDR3 DNA reads TGTGCCAGCAAGGGAGGGAGGGATATGAACACTGAAGCTTTCTTT.

The V call is TRBV3-1 (or the pseudogene TRBV3-2), the J call TRBJ2-5; 9 bases are shared with TRBD1. CDR1 is LGHDT, CDR2 YNNKEL, per germline (reference sequence). After removal of 0 bases from V and 6 bases from J, the junction contained 5 bases not matched to a gene. The CDR3 runs to 15 residues. CDR3 DNA sequence: TGTGCCAGCAGCCAAGACTTCGACAGGGGGAAGACCCAGTACTTC. Translated, it gives CASSQDFDRGKTQYF.

The chain combines TRBV28 with TRBJ1-2; 9 nucleotides match TRBD1. The CDR3 is 14 residues long. Germline assignment: CDR1 MDHEN and CDR2 SYDVKM. Trimming at V came to 6 bases and at J to 4 bases, leaving 6 bases not matched to a gene. CDR3 DNA sequence: TGTGCCAGCAGAAAACAGGGGGCCGGCTATGGCTACACCTTC. It is translated as CASRKQGAGYGYTF.

This rearrangement joins TRBV27 to TRBJ1-1, with a tentative D call TRBD1 (5 bases). This CDR3 is built from 14 residues. Deletions cut 5 bases from V and 3 bases from J, with 13 bases between. The germline V gene has CDR1 MNHEY and CDR2 SMNVEV (reference sequence). The CDR3 DNA follows: TGTGCCAGCAGTGCCCACGCGGGGGACACTGAAGCTTTCTTT. As protein: CASSAHAGDTEAFF.

The chain is built from TRBV25-1 and TRBJ2-2, with a tentative D call TRBD1 (5 bases). The V end lost 3 bases, the J end lost 4 bases, and 15 bases lay between the germline ends. Germline CDR1 is MGHDK and CDR2 is SYGVNS. The length of the CDR3 is 16 residues. CDR3 loop: CASSDIGHRLTGELFF. The DNA for the CDR3 is TGTGCCAGCAGTGATATCGGACACCGTCTCACCGGGGAGCTGTTTTTT.

The genes are TRBV11-3 and TRBJ2-4, with D possibly TRBD2 on 5 matching bases. The ends were cut back, 7 bases at V and 0 bases at J, with 13 bases in the middle. Germline-derived CDR1 and CDR2 are SGHNT and YENEEA. This CDR3 has 15 amino acids. The DNA for the CDR3 is TGTGCCAGCACCTCGGACGGGGTAGCCAAAAACATTCAGTACTTC. This translates into CASTSDGVAKNIQYF.

This chain uses TRBV3-1 (or the pseudogene TRBV3-2) with TRBJ1-4, with TRBD1 as a possible D gene (5 bases). The V gene's germline CDR1 is LGHDT and CDR2 YNNKEL (reference sequence). The CDR3 contains 14 residues. Trimming cost V 5 bases and J 7 bases, with 14 bases left between them. The CDR3 loop is CASSEAGEGEKLFF. Written as DNA, the CDR3 is TGTGCCAGCAGCGAAGCGGGGGAAGGTGAAAAACTGTTTTTT.

This clone appeared once. The genes are TRBV16 and TRBJ1-4, with TRBD1 as a possible D gene (5 bases). The V end was cut by 2 bases, the J end by 5 bases, with 12 bases between. Germline CDR1 reads KGHSY; CDR2 reads FQNENV. The CDR3 loop spans 15 amino acids. The CDR3, as DNA: TGTGCCAGCAGCCAAGGGGGGGAACGGAATGAAAAACTGTTTTTT. The encoded protein is CASSQGGERNEKLFF.

To note about this clone: The sample carries other DNA sequences with the same CDR3. Written as DNA, the CDR3 is TGTGCCAGCAGTGGACTAGCGGGAGGCACCGGGGAGCTGTTTTTT. Translation gives CASSGLAGGTGELFF. This rearrangement joins TRBV2 to TRBJ2-2; 13 bases agree with TRBD2. The CDR3 contains 15 residues. V gave up 4 bases and J gave up 4 bases; unmatched junction bases: 0. Germline V lookup: CDR1 SNHLY, CDR2 FYNNEI.

The chain is built from TRBV20-1 and TRBJ1-5, with D possibly being TRBD1 (5 bases). The CDR3 runs to 13 residues. CDR1 DFQATT and CDR2 SNEGSKA come from the germline V gene (reference sequence). Trimming removed 3 bases at V and 6 bases at J, with 12 bases between. For the CDR3, the DNA is TGCAGTGCTAGTGAAGGGGTGGCTCAGCCCCAGCATTTT. Amino acids: CSASEGVAQPQHF.

The chain combines TRBV7-9 with TRBJ2-3; 8 nucleotides line up with TRBD2. This CDR3 spans 15 amino acids. Germline V gene lookup returns CDR1 SEHNR and CDR2 FQNEAQ (reference sequence). The J segment lost 1 base and the V segment lost 5 bases, leaving 5 bases of the junction unmatched. CDR3 protein: CASSPELAGTDTQYF. The CDR3 nucleotides read TGTGCCAGCAGCCCTGAACTAGCGGGCACAGATACGCAGTATTTT.

The genes are TRBV29-1 and TRBJ2-5; TRBD2 matches at 15 bases. CDR3 length equals 13 residues. Germline V CDR1 and CDR2: SQVTM, ANQGSEA. The J segment lost 5 bases and the V segment lost 6 bases, leaving 1 base of the junction unmatched. The CDR3 here is CSVGLAGGETQYF. The CDR3 coding sequence is TGCAGCGTGGGACTAGCGGGAGGCGAGACCCAGTACTTC.